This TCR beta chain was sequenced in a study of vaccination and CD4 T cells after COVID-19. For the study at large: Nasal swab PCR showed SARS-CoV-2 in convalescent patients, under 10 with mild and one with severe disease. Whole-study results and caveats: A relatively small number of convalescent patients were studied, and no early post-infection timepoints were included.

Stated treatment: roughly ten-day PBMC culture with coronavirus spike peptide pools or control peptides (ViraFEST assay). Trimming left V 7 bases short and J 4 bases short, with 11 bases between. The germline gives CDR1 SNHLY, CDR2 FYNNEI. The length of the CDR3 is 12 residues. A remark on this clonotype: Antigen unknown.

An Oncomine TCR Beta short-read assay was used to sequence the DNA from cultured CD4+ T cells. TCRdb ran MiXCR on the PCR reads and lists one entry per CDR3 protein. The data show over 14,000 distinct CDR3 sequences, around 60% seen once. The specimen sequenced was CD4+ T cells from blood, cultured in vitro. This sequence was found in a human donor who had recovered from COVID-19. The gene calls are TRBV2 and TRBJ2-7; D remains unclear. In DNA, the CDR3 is TGTGCCAGCAAACCCCAGGAATACGAGCAGTACTTC. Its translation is CASKPQEYEQYF.